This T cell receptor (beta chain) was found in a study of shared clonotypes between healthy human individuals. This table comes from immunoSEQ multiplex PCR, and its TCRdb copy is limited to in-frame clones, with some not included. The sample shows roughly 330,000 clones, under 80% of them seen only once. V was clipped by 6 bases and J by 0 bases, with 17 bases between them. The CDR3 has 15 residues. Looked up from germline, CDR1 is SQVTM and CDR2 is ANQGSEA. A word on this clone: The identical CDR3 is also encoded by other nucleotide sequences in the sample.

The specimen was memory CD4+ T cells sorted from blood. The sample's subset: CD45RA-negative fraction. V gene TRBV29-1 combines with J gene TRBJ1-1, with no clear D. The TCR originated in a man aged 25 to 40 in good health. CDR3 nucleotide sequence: TGCAGCGTCTCACCGGGGTGGGGTATGAACACTGAAGCTTTCTTT. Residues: CSVSPGWGMNTEAFF.